The clone carrying this T cell receptor (beta chain) has more than one count but fewer than ten. Its antigen remains unidentified. These data belong to a study of T-cell reconstitution after alpha-beta-depleted transplantation in children. Study-level results: Some patients' high day-60 TCRbeta diversity was attributed to recipient cells surviving conditioning. After one year, T-cell counts and TCRbeta diversity mostly came from new T cells. The origin of alpha-beta T cells about two months after transplant was reportedly several hundred expanded graft clones.

Library preparation (for TCRbeta) was performed with unique molecular identifiers. MiXCR, run by TCRdb on the PCR reads, gives a single entry per CDR3 protein. The sample contains 450,000 to 550,000 distinct CDR3 sequences, roughly an eighth of which appear only once. This TCR derives from a female patient between 2 and 15 years old who had a stem cell transplant for aplastic anemia, so the T cells may come from the graft donor. The material was PBMCs, mostly from graft donor cells, obtained 180 days after TCRalphabeta/CD19-depleted stem cell transplant.

In nucleotides, the CDR3 is TGTGCCAGCAGCTTAACCCCAGGCCTCCATGAGCAGTTCTTC. This encodes CASSLTPGLHEQFF. V and J are TRBV7-9 and TRBJ2-1, with no clear D. The ends were cut back, 2 bases at V and 8 bases at J, with 13 bases in the middle. Germline lookup yields CDR1 SEHNR and CDR2 FQNEAQ (reference sequence). This CDR3 is 14 amino acids long. The variable domain in full, with the rest retrieved from reference TRBV7-9 and TRBJ2-1, is DTGVSQNPRHKITKRGQNVTFRCDPISEHNRLYWYRQTLGQGPEFLTYFQNEAQLEKSRLLSDRFSAERPKGSFSTLEIQRTEQGDSAMYLCASSLTPGLHEQFFGPGTRLTVL.